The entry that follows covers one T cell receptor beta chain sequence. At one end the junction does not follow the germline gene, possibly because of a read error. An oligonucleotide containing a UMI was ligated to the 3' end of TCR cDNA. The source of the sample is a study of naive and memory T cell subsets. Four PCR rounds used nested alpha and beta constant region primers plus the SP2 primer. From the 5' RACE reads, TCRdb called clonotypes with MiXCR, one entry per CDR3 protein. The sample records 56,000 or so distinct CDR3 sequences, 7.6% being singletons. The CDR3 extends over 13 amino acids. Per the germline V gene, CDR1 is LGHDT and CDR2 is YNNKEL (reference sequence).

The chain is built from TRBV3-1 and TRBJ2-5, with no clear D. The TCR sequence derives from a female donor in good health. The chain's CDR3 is CASSQEIQGTQYF. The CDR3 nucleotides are TGTGCCAGCAGCCAAGAAATTCAAGGGACCCAGTACTTC.